This TCR beta chain was retrieved from a study of shared clonotypes between healthy human individuals. In germline, CDR1 is SGHNT, CDR2 YYREEE (reference sequence). The CDR3 consists of 15 residues. The ends were cut back, 3 bases at V and 1 base at J, with 13 bases in the middle. Assay used: immunoSEQ multiplex PCR; TCRdb lists only in-frame clones, some missing. This sample has around 180,000 clones; 85% to 95% occur once, and the top ten carry 0.067%. The sequence came from a woman aged 30 to 39 in good health. Sequenced material: naive CD4+ T cells sorted from blood. The subset is: CD45RA+ positively selected. The genes are TRBV5-4 and TRBJ1-1; D unresolved. The DNA for the CDR3 is TGTGCCAGCAGCTACTACCAGGCGGCGAACACTGAAGCTTTCTTT. Its protein product is CASSYYQAANTEAFF.